The clone carrying this T cell receptor beta chain has a handful of counts. Its antigen is unknown. The length of the CDR3 is 15 residues. Germline V gene data show CDR1 as SGHTA and CDR2 as FQGNSA. The V and J ends lost 6 bases and 2 bases, in that order; junction bases with no gene match: 5. The source of the sample is a study of beta chain features in type 1 diabetes. Findings and limits, study-wide: All four CD4+ subsets of Type 1 diabetes patients contained TCRB CDR3s that were moderately but significantly shorter.

Expressed TCRB transcripts got sequenced, as all isolated RNA was reverse transcribed. Measured with immunoSEQ multiplex PCR; TCRdb has only the in-frame clones, and not every one. The data show 250,000 to 300,000 clones, with 24% seen just once and 0.012% held by the top ten. V is TRBV7-2 and J is TRBJ2-7, with 12 bases fitting TRBD2. This clonotype was obtained from a woman between 25 and 40 years old with type 1 diabetes. The sequenced material came from naive CD4+ T cells from blood. The CDR3 DNA is TGTGCCAGCAGTATCGGACTAGCGGGAACCTACGAGCAGTACTTC. It yields the protein CASSIGLAGTYEQYF.